This TCR beta chain appears in the sequencing data of a study of shared clonotypes between healthy human individuals. Assay: immunoSEQ multiplex PCR; the TCRdb copy retains only in-frame clones and omits some. The profile covers around 510,000 clones, with around three quarters appearing a single time and around 11% taken by the ten largest. CDR1 SNHLY and CDR2 FYNNEI come from the germline V gene. This CDR3 comprises 12 residues. The specimen sequenced was PBMCs. The chain links TRBV2 to TRBJ2-5, with D possibly called TRBD1 or TRBD2 (5 bases each). TRBJ2-7 matches the DNA end more closely, so the J call is doubtful. This receptor was identified in a woman aged 40 to 50 in good health. Some clones in this sample may be carry-over from other donors' samples. DNA for the CDR3: TGTGTCGTCTGGGACGCAAACTACGAGCAGTACTTC. Its protein product is CVVWDANYEQYF.